The sequence of this TCR beta chain was determined in a study of quantifying T cell responses using KT2 cells. Study background: cDNA was made from DNase-treated RNA using alpha and beta constant primers.

V dropped 6 bases and J dropped 5; count of bases not matched to a gene: 10. The CDR3 covers 15 residues. The V gene's germline CDR1 is SQVTM and CDR2 ANQGSEA. This clonotype showed up many times. A single-stranded UMI oligo with SP2 sequence was ligated to cDNA 3' ends. The first PCR ran 3 to 5 cycles with an equimolar RC1.1 and RC1.2 beta primer mix. One entry per CDR3 protein results from TCRdb running MiXCR on the UMI-ligation and nested PCR reads. The sample records tens of thousands of distinct CDR3 sequences, approximately 13% being singletons. This sequence originates from a human donor. The sequenced material came from PBMCs spiked with cells of the T cell clone KT2. This chain joins TRBV29-1 and TRBJ2-2, with 9 bases fitting TRBD1. The CDR3 DNA follows: TGCAGCGTCTTTGCACAGGGGGCTTGGACCGGGGAGCTGTTTTTT. Its protein product is CSVFAQGAWTGELFF.